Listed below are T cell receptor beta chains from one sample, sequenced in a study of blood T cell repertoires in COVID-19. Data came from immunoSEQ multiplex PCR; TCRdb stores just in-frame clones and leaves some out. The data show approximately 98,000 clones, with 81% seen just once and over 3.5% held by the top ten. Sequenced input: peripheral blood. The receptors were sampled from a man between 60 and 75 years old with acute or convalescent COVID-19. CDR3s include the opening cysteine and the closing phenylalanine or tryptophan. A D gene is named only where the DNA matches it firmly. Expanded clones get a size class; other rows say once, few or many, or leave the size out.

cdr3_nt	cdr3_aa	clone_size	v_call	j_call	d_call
TGTGCTAGTGGTTTGGTGGTCACGGTGCGCACCGGGGAGCTGTTTTTT	CASGLVVTVRTGELFF	once	TRBV12-5	TRBJ2-2	-
TGTGCCAGCAGCCAAGGAGGCGGCCTCCGTGGCTACACCTTC	CASSQGGGLRGYTF	-	TRBV14	TRBJ1-2	-
TGTGCCAGCAGCCCCCCGGGACAGAACACCGGGGAGCTGTTTTTT	CASSPPGQNTGELFF	-	TRBV6-5	TRBJ2-2	-
TGTGCCAGCAGCGCCGAACCGGGACTCCCTCTCGATGAGCAGTTCTTC	CASSAEPGLPLDEQFF	-	TRBV21-1	TRBJ2-1	-
TGTGCCAGCAGCTCCCCCAGGGGCGGAAACACCATATATTTT	CASSSPRGGNTIYF	-	TRBV7-8	TRBJ1-3	-
TGTGCCAGCAGTTCTGCGCCCGGGACAGGGGGCTATGGCTACACCTTC	CASSSAPGTGGYGYTF	few	TRBV27	TRBJ1-2	TRBD1
TGTGCCAGCTCACCACCCCGGGACAGAGCCGCAACTAATGAAAAACTGTTTTTT	CASSPPRDRAATNEKLFF	-	TRBV18	TRBJ1-4	TRBD1
TGCGCCAGCAGCGAGGGACAGGTCTATGGCTACACCTTC	CASSEGQVYGYTF	-	TRBV5-1	TRBJ1-2	TRBD1
TGTGCCAGCAACCGAGGGACTAGCCAGGACAATGAGCAGTTCTTC	CASNRGTSQDNEQFF	many	TRBV7-9	TRBJ2-1	TRBD2
TGTGCCAGCAGCTTAGGAACGGGAGGCGAGGATACGCAGTATTTT	CASSLGTGGEDTQYF	-	TRBV5-8	TRBJ2-3	TRBD2